The 11 T cell receptor beta chains in this list originate from one sample, sequenced in a study of CD8+ T cells in alopecia areata. Investigators isolated RNA and reverse transcribed it into cDNA to act as the sequencing template. Sequencing was performed with immunoSEQ multiplex PCR; in TCRdb, only in-frame clones are kept and a portion is missing. The sample includes some 210,000 clones, 57% of them seen just once. Sequenced material: CD4+ T cells sorted from blood, taken at week 0. These receptors all come from a human donor with alopecia areata.

The gene calls are TRBV7-9 and TRBJ2-5; perhaps TRBD1 as D (6 bases). This CDR3 contains 13 residues. CDR1 SEHNR and CDR2 FQNEAQ come from the germline V gene (reference sequence). V lost 7 bases and J lost 2, with 11 bases in between. CDR3 residues: CASKTGLQETQYF. The CDR3 coding sequence is TGTGCCAGCAAGACAGGCTTACAAGAGACCCAGTACTTC.

The CDR3 coding sequence is TGTGCCTGGAGTGTACCGGGGGAATTAGGCGGCTACACCTTC. This sequence encodes CAWSVPGELGGYTF. J is TRBJ1-2 and V is TRBV30; tentatively, D is TRBD1 (5 bases). Trimming stripped 0 bases from V and 8 bases from J, with 16 bases between. In germline, CDR1 is GTSNPN, CDR2 SVGIG (reference sequence). CDR3 length: 14 residues.

This clone occurred a few times. V gene TRBV6-5 combines with J gene TRBJ2-7, with 9 nucleotides matching TRBD2. V lost 7 bases, J lost 0 bases, and 7 bases stayed unmatched. Germline lookup yields CDR1 MNHEY and CDR2 SVGAGI. The CDR3 is made up of 15 amino acids. This CDR3 is CASNSAGGGSYEQYF. CDR3 DNA sequence: TGTGCCAGCAATTCTGCGGGAGGGGGCTCCTACGAGCAGTACTTC.

This clone appeared a few times. The rearrangement uses TRBV6-5 and TRBJ1-1; D call uncertain. Trimming stripped 0 bases from V and 1 base from J, with 9 bases between. The germline V gene encodes CDR1 MNHEY and CDR2 SVGAGI. The CDR3 has 15 residues. The DNA for the CDR3 is TGTGCCAGCAGTTACTCGGCGGGTCGGAACACTGAAGCTTTCTTT. Amino acids: CASSYSAGRNTEAFF.

This clone was recorded once. V usage is TRBV7-8 and J usage is TRBJ1-5; D might be TRBD1 (6 bases). The germline CDR1 and CDR2 sequences are SGHVS and FQNEAQ. This CDR3 has 17 amino acids. The V gene lost 5 bases and the J gene lost 2 bases, with 19 bases spanning the gap. DNA for the CDR3: TGTGCCAGCAGCGGCCGGAGGACAGAGGGAGGCAATCAGCCCCAGCATTTT. Translating gives CASSGRRTEGGNQPQHF.

V and J are TRBV7-9 and TRBJ2-5; D gene unclear. Looked up from germline, CDR1 is SEHNR and CDR2 is FQNEAQ (reference sequence). This CDR3 comprises 14 residues. Trimming took 5 bases from V and 5 from J, leaving 15 bases between them. The CDR3 sequence: CASSLLWGQETQYF. In DNA, the CDR3 is TGTGCCAGCAGCCTCCTCTGGGGTCAGGAGACCCAGTACTTC.

The chain recombines TRBV6-1 with TRBJ2-6; D uncertain. Trimming took off 4 bases at V and 2 bases at J, with 6 bases between the two ends. Germline V gene sequence: CDR1 MNHNS, CDR2 SASEGT. This CDR3 has 14 amino acids. The CDR3 sequence is CASSAYPGANVLTF. DNA for the CDR3: TGTGCCAGCAGTGCTTATCCTGGGGCCAACGTCCTGACTTTC.

This chain uses TRBV5-1 with TRBJ1-1; the match to TRBD1 covers 7 bases. CDR1 and CDR2 (germline): SGHRS, YFSETQ. The V gene end was trimmed by 1 base and the J gene end by 0 bases; junction bases not matched to a gene: 6. The CDR3 is 16 amino acids. DNA for the CDR3: TGCGCCAGCAGCTTGTCTTGGGGACAGATGAACACTGAAGCTTTCTTT. Protein product: CASSLSWGQMNTEAFF.

The DNA of the CDR3 is TGTGCCTGGGAGTGGAGGTCCGGGGAGCTGTTTTTT. Protein product: CAWEWRSGELFF. The genes are TRBV30 and TRBJ2-2; perhaps TRBD2 as D (5 bases). Trimming cost V 5 bases and J 6 bases, with 10 bases left between them. This CDR3 comprises 12 residues. CDR1 and CDR2 from the germline V gene are GTSNPN and SVGIG (reference sequence).

This clone was seen a handful of times. The chain is built from TRBV7-6 and TRBJ2-6; D is unresolved. CDR1 and CDR2 from the germline V gene are SGHVS and FNYEAQ. Trimming removed 4 bases at V and 7 bases at J, with 5 bases between. This CDR3 has 12 amino acids. CDR3 sequence (DNA): TGTGCCAGCAGCTCCGTTGCCAACGTCCTGACTTTC. Translation gives CASSSVANVLTF.

V gene TRBV30 combines with J gene TRBJ2-1; 8 bases match TRBD2. This CDR3 has 14 residues. J lost 8 bases, V lost 4 bases, and 10 bases had no gene match. Germline CDR1 reads GTSNPN; CDR2 reads SVGIG (reference sequence). CDR3 DNA sequence: TGTGCCTGGACCCCGGGGGGGGTTGCGTATGAGCAGTTCTTC. Protein sequence: CAWTPGGVAYEQFF.